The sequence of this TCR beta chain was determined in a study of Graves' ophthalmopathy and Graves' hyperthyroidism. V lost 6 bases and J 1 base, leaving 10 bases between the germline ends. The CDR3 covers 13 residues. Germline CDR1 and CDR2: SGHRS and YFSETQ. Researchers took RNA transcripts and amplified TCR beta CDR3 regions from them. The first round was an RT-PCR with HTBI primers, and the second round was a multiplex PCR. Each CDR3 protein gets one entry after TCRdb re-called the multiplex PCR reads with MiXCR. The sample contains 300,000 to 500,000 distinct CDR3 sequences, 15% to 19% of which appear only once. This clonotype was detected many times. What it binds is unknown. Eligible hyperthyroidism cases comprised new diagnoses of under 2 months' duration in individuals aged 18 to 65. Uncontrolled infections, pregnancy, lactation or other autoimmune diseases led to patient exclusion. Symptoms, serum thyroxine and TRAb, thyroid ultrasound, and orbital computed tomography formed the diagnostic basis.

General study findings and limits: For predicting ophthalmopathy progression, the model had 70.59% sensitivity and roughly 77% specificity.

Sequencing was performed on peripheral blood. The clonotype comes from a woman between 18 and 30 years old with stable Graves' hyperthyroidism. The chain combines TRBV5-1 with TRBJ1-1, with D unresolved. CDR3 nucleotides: TGCGCCAGCAAAGGTCAAGCGAACACTGAAGCTTTCTTT. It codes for CASKGQANTEAFF.